The clone carrying this T cell receptor beta chain was seen once. Its specificity is not known. The CDR3 runs 13 residues. V lost 2 bases, J lost 0 bases, and 2 bases lay in between. Per germline, CDR1 MNHNY and CDR2 SVGAGI (reference sequence). The sample is drawn from a study of T cell responses to AZD1222 COVID-19 vaccine. Study observations and caveats: The study reported that nearly half of spike-specific TCRs target unmutated variant regions. Donors, mostly white British, included more females; clonal diversity was possibly underestimated.

The assay was immunoSEQ multiplex PCR, and TCRdb's table has in-frame clones only and misses some. Seen here are approximately 92,000 clones, roughly 91% observed once, and the top ten hold 20% to 25%. This rearrangement joins TRBV6-6 to TRBJ2-1; D is uncertain. The clonotype comes from an adult in good health. The source was peripheral blood, collected on day 0 of AZD1222 vaccination. In DNA form, the CDR3 reads TGTGCCAGCAGTTACAGCTCCTACAATGAGCAGTTCTTC. Amino acid sequence: CASSYSSYNEQFF.